The sample holds many counts of the clone carrying this TCR beta chain. Its antigen remains unidentified. The record originates from a study of post-analysis software for immune sequencing data. Study in general: The courses of disease that were included comprised relapsing-remitting, secondary progressive and progressive-relapsing multiple sclerosis. Study results and caveats: Elevated frequency relative to controls characterized roughly 5 TRBV segments in patients, TRBV5-6, TRBV5-1 and TRBV20-1 among them. Compared against controls, patients with multiple sclerosis displayed significantly lower normalized Chao1 diversity. The authors found that F measure strongly co-clustered same-batch samples.

CDR1 and CDR2 from the germline V gene are SGHTS and YDEGEE. V trimming: 3 bases; J trimming: 14 bases; junction bases outside the gene matches: 5. CDR3 size: 11 residues. Sequencing libraries made from TCR beta cDNA carried unique molecular identifiers. TCRdb reanalysed the PCR reads using MiXCR and keeps one entry per CDR3 protein. The sample lists around 190,000 distinct CDR3 sequences, 25% to 35% occurring once. The TCR comes from a girl younger than 18 with multiple sclerosis. The sequenced sample consisted of blood. This chain links TRBV5-8 with TRBJ2-1; 7 positions agree with TRBD1. CDR3: CASSSTGLKFF. The CDR3 bases are TGTGCCAGCAGCTCGACAGGGTTGAAGTTCTTC.